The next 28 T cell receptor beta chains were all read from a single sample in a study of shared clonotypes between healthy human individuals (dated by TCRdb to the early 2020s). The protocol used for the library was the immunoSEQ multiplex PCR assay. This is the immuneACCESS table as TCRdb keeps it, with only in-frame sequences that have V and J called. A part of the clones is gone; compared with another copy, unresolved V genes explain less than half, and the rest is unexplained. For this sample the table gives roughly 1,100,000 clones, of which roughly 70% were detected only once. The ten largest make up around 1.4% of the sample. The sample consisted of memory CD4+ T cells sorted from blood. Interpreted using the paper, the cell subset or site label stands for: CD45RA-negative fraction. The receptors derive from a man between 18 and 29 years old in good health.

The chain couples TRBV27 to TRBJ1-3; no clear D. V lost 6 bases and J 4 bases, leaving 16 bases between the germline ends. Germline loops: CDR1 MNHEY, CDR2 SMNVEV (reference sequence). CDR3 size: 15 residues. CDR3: CASRGGSGSGNTIYF. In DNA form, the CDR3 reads TGTGCCAGCAGAGGCGGGTCGGGATCAGGAAACACCATATATTTT.

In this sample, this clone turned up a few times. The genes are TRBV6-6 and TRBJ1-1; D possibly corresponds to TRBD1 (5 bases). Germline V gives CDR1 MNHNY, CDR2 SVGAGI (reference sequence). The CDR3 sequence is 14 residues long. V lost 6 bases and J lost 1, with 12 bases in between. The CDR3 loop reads CASSQDSANTEAFF. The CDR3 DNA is TGTGCCAGCAGCCAAGACAGCGCGAACACTGAAGCTTTCTTT.

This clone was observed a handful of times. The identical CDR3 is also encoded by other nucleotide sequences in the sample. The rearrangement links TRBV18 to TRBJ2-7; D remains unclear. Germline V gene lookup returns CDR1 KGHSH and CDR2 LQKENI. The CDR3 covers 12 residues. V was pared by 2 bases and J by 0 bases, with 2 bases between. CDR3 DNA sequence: TGTGCCAGCTCACCAAGCTCCTACGAGCAGTACTTC. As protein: CASSPSSYEQYF.

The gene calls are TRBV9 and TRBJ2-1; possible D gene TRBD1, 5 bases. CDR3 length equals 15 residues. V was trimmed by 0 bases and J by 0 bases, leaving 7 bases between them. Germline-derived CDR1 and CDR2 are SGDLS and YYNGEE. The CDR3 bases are TGTGCCAGCAGCGTAGGACAGAGCTCCTACAATGAGCAGTTCTTC. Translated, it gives CASSVGQSSYNEQFF.

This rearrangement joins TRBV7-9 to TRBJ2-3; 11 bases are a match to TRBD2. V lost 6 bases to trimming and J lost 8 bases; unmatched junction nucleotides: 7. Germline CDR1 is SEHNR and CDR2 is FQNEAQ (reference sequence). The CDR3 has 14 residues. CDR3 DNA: TGTGCCAGCAGTCTTAGCGGGGGGGCAAGTACGCAGTATTTT. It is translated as CASSLSGGASTQYF.

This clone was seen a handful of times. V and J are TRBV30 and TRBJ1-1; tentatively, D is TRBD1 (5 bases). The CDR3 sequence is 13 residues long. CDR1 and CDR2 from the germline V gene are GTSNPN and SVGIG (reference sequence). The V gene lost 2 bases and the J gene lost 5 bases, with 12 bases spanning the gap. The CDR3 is CAWSRQRQTEAFF. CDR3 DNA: TGTGCCTGGAGTCGACAACGACAGACTGAAGCTTTCTTT.

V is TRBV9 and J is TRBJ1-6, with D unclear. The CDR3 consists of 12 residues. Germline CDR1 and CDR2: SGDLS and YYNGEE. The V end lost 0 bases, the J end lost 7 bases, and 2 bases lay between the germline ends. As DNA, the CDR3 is TGTGCCAGCAGCGTAGACAATTCACCCCTCCACTTT. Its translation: CASSVDNSPLHF.

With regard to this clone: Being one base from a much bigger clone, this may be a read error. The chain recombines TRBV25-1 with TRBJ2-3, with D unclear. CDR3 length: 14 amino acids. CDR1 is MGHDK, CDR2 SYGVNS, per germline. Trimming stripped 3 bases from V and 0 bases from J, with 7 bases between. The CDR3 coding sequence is TGTGCCAGCAGTGACTCGACTAGCACAGATACGCAGTATTTT. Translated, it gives CASSDSTSTDTQYF. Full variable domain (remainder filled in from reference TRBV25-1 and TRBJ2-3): EADIYQTPRYLVIGTGKKITLECSQTMGHDKMYWYQQDPGMELHLIHYSYGVNSTEKGDLSSESTVSRIRTEHFPLTLESARPSHTSQYLCASSDSTSTDTQYFGPGTRLTVL.

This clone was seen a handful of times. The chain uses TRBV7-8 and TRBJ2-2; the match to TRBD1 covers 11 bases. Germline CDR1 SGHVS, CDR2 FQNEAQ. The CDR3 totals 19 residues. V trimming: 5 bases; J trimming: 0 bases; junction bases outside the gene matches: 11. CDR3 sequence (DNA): TGTGCCAGCAGCGGAATGGGACAGGGGGACGCCGCGAACACCGGGGAGCTGTTTTTT. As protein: CASSGMGQGDAANTGELFF. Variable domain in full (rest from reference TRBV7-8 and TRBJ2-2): GAGVSQSPRYKVAKRGQDVALRCDPISGHVSLFWYQQALGQGPEFLTYFQNEAQLDKSGLPSDRFFAERPEGSVSTLKIQRTQQEDSAVYLCASSGMGQGDAANTGELFFGEGSRLTVL.

CDR3 amino acids: CASSVAAGDTGELFF. The CDR3 DNA sequence: TGTGCCAGCAGCGTAGCGGCAGGGGATACCGGGGAGCTGTTTTTT. The chain has TRBV9 and TRBJ2-2, with a weak D call TRBD1 (6 bases). V was clipped by 0 bases and J by 5 bases, with 11 bases between them. Germline-derived CDR1 and CDR2 are SGDLS and YYNGEE. This CDR3 has 15 residues. The variable domain in full, completed from reference TRBV9 and TRBJ2-2, reads DSGVTQTPKHLITATGQRVTLRCSPRSGDLSVYWYQQSLDQGLQFLIQYYNGEERAKGNILERFSAQQFPDLHSELNLSSLELGDSALYFCASSVAAGDTGELFFGEGSRLTVL.

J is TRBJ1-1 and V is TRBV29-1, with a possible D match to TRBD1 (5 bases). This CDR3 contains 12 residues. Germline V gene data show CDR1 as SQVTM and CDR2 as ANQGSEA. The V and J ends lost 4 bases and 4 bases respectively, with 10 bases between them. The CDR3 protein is CSVGNGGTEAFF. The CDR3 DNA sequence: TGCAGCGTTGGCAATGGGGGCACTGAAGCTTTCTTT.

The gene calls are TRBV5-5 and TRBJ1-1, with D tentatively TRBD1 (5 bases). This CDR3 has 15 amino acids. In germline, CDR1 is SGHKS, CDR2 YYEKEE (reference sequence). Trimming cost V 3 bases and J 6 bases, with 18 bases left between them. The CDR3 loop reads CASSSTRVESAEAFF. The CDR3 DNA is TGTGCCAGCAGCTCGACCAGGGTAGAATCGGCTGAAGCTTTCTTT.

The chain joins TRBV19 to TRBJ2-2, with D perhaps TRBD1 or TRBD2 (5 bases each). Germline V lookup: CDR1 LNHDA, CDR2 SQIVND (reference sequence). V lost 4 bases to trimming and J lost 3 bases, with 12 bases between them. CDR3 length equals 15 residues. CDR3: CASSTRGRYTGELFF. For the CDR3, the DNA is TGTGCCAGTAGTACGAGGGGAAGATACACCGGGGAGCTGTTTTTT.

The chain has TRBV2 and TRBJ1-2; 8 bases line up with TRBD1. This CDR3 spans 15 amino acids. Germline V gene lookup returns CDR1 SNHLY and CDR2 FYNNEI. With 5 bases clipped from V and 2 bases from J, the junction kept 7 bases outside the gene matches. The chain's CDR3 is CASSLGRTGNYGYTF. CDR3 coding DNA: TGTGCCAGCAGTTTGGGCCGGACAGGGAACTATGGCTACACCTTC.

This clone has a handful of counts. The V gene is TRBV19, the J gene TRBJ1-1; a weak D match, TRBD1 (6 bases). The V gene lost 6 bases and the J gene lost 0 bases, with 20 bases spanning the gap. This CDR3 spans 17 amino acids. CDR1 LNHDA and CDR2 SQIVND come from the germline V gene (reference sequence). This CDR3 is CASSLQIGGGMNTEAFF. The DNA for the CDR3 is TGTGCCAGTAGCCTTCAAATAGGGGGGGGAATGAACACTGAAGCTTTCTTT.

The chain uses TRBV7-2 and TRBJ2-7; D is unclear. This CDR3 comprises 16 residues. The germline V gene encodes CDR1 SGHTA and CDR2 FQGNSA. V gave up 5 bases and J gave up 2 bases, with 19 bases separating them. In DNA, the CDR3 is TGTGCCAGCAGCGTTGACGGATCCCCCTTTCCCTACGAGCAGTACTTC. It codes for CASSVDGSPFPYEQYF.

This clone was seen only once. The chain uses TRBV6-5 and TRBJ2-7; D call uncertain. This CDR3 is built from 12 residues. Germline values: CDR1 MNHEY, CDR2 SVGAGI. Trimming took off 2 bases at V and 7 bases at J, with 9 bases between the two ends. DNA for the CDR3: TGTGCCAGCAGTTACCACCAGCAGGAGCAGTACTTC. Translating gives CASSYHQQEQYF.

The CDR3 sequence is CASSTLGADTQYF. DNA of the CDR3: TGCGCCAGCAGCACCCTGGGGGCAGATACGCAGTATTTT. The genes are TRBV10-1 and TRBJ2-3; D could derive from TRBD1 or TRBD2 (5 bases each). Trimming left V 6 bases short and J 4 bases short, with 11 bases between. Germline V lookup: CDR1 WNHNN, CDR2 SYGVQD (reference sequence). This CDR3 region has 13 residues.

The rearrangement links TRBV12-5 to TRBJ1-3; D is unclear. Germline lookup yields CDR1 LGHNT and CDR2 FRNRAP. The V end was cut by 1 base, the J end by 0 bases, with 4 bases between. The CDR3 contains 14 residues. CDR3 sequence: CASGLGNSGNTIYF. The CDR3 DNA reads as TGTGCTAGTGGTTTGGGGAACTCTGGAAACACCATATATTTT.

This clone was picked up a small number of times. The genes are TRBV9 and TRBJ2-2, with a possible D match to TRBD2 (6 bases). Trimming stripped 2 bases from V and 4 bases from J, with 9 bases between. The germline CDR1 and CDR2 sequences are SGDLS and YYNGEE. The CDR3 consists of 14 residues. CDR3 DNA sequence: TGTGCCAGCAGCGTCATGGGGGGCACCGGGGAGCTGTTTTTT. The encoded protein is CASSVMGGTGELFF.

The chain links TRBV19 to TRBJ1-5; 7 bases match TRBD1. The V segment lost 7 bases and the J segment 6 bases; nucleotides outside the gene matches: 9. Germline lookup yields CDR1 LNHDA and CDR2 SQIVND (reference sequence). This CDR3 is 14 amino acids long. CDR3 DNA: TGTGCCAGTAAGCAGGGGGTGGGGAGTCAGCCCCAGCATTTT. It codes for CASKQGVGSQPQHF.

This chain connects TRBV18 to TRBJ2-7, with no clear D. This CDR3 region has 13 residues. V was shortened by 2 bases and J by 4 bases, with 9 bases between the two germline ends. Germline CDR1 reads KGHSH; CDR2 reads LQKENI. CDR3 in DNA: TGTGCCAGCTCACCAGTTCCGAATTACGAGCAGTACTTC. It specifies CASSPVPNYEQYF.

The CDR3 protein is CASSIEADAEKLFF. The CDR3 DNA reads TGTGCCAGTAGTATCGAGGCGGACGCCGAAAAACTGTTTTTT. The V call is TRBV19, the J call TRBJ1-4; the D is unclear. Germline assignment: CDR1 LNHDA and CDR2 SQIVND (reference sequence). CDR3 length equals 14 residues. V gave up 3 bases and J gave up 8 bases, with 13 bases separating them.

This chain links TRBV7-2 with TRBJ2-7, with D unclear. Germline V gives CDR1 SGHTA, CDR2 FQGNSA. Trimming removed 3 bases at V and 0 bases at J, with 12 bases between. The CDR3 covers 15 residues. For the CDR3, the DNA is TGTGCCAGCAGCTTCCGGGTAGTGGGCTCCTACGAGCAGTACTTC. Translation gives CASSFRVVGSYEQYF. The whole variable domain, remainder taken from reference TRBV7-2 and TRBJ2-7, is GAGVSQSPSNKVTEKGKDVELRCDPISGHTALYWYRQSLGQGLEFLIYFQGNSAPDKSGLPSDRFSAERTGGSVSTLTIQRTQQEDSAVYLCASSFRVVGSYEQYFGPGTRLTVT.

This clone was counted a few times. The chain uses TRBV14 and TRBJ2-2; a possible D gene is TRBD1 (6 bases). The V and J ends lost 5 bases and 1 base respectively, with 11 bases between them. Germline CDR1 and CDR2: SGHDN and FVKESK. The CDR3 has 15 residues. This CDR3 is CASSSTGLNTGELFF. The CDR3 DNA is TGTGCCAGCAGCTCCACAGGGCTGAACACCGGGGAGCTGTTTTTT.

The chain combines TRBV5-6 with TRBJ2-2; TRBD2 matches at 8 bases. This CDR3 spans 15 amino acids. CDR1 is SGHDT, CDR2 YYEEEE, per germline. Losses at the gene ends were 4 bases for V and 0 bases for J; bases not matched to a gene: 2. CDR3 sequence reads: CASSPSGPNTGELFF. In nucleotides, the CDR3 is TGTGCCAGCAGCCCTAGCGGGCCGAACACCGGGGAGCTGTTTTTT.

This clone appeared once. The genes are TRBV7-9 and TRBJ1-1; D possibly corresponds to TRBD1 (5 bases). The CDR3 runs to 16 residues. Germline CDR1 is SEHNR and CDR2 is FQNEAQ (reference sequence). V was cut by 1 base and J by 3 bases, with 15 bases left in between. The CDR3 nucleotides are TGTGCCAGCAGCTTAGAAAGGAGGTGGGGGGACACTGAAGCTTTCTTT. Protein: CASSLERRWGDTEAFF.

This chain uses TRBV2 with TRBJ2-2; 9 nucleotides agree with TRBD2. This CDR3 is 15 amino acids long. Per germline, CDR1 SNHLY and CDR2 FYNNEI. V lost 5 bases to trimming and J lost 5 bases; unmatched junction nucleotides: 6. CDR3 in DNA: TGTGCCAGCAGTTTAGCGGGAGATGGTACCGGGGAGCTGTTTTTT. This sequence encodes CASSLAGDGTGELFF.